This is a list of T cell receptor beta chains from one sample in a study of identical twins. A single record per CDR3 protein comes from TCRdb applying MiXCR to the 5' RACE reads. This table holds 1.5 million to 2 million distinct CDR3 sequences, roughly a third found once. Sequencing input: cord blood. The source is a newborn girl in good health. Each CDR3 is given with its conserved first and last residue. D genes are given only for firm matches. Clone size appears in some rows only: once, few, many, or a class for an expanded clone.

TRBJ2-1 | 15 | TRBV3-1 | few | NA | CASSQTLLSYNEQFF | TGTGCCAGCAGCCAAACATTACTCTCCTACAATGAGCAGTTCTTC
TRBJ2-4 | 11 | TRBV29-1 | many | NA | CSAAQGNIQYF | TGCAGCGCCGCCCAGGGGAACATTCAGTACTTC
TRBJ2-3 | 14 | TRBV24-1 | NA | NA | CATSDLDSRDTQYF | TGTGCCACCAGTGATCTGGACAGTCGGGATACGCAGTATTTT
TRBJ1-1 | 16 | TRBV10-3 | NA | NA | CAISPGFGTENTEAFF | TGTGCCATCAGCCCCGGGTTTGGGACCGAAAACACTGAAGCTTTCTTT
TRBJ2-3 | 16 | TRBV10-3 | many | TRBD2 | CAISDGLAGGTDTQYF | TGTGCCATCAGTGACGGCCTAGCGGGAGGCACAGATACGCAGTATTTT
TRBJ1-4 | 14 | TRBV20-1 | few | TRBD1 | CSARGGTGDEKLFF | TGCAGTGCTAGGGGCGGGACAGGGGATGAAAAACTGTTTTTT
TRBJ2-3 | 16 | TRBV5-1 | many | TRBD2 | CASSSGLAYSTDTQYF | TGCGCCAGCAGCTCGGGACTAGCGTACAGCACAGATACGCAGTATTTT
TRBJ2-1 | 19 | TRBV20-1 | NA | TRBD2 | CSTTPGSRLAGDPYNEQFF | TGCAGTACCACCCCGGGCTCAAGACTAGCGGGAGATCCCTACAATGAGCAGTTCTTC
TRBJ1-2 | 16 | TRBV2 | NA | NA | CASKRSGAHSNYGYTF | TGTGCCAGCAAGAGGTCCGGGGCCCATTCAAACTATGGCTACACCTTC
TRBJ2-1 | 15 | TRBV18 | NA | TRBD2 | CASSLTLAGEHEQFF | TGTGCCAGCTCACTGACACTAGCGGGAGAACATGAGCAGTTCTTC
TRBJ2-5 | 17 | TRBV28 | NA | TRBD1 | CASSLWSTQGMQETQYF | TGTGCCAGCAGTTTATGGTCCACACAGGGGATGCAAGAGACCCAGTACTTC
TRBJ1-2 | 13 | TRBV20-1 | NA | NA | CSASRGTHYGYTF | TGCAGTGCTAGCCGCGGGACCCACTATGGCTACACCTTC
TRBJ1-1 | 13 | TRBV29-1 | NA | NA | CSVWTARGTEAFF | TGCAGCGTCTGGACAGCCCGGGGCACTGAAGCTTTCTTT
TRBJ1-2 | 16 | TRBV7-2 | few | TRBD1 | CATRTSRDRVNYGYTF | TGTGCCACCAGGACCTCTCGGGACAGGGTTAACTATGGCTACACCTTC
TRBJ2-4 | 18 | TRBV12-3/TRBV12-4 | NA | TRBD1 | CASSLYSGTGGGMDIQYF | TGTGCCAGCAGTCTTTATTCCGGGACAGGGGGAGGCATGGACATTCAGTACTTC
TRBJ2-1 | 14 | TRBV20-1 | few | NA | CSAQLTKTYNEQFF | TGCAGTGCCCAATTGACTAAGACCTACAATGAGCAGTTCTTC
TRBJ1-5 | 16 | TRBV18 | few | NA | CASSPGTGPKNQPQHF | TGTGCCAGCTCACCAGGGACGGGTCCAAAGAATCAGCCCCAGCATTTT
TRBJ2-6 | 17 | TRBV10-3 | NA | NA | CAISESPSGSGANVLTF | TGTGCCATCAGTGAGTCTCCCTCGGGCTCTGGGGCCAACGTCCTGACTTTC
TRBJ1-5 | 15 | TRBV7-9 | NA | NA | CASSRTEVPNQPQHF | TGTGCCAGCAGCCGGACAGAGGTCCCCAATCAGCCCCAGCATTTT
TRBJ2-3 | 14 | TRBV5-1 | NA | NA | CAGSLAGSTDTQYF | TGCGCCGGCAGCTTGGCCGGAAGCACAGATACGCAGTATTTT
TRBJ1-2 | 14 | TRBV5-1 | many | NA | CASSLGTNPYGYTF | TGCGCCAGCAGCTTGGGGACAAACCCCTATGGCTACACCTTC
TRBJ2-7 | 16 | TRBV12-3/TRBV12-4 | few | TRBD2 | CASSLGTSGRAYEQYF | TGTGCCAGCAGTTTAGGGACTAGCGGGAGGGCCTACGAGCAGTACTTC
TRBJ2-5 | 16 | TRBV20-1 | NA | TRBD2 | CSAPRGSGSNQETQYF | TGCAGTGCTCCTCGGGGTAGCGGGTCAAACCAAGAGACCCAGTACTTC
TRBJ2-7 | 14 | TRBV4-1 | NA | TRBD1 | CASSQGTGGYKQYF | TGCGCCAGCAGCCAAGGGACAGGGGGCTACAAGCAGTACTTC
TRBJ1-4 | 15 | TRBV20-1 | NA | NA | CSVLDSRGANEKLFF | TGCAGTGTTTTGGACAGCCGAGGAGCTAATGAAAAACTGTTTTTT
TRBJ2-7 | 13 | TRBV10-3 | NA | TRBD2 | CAIGGLASYEQYF | TGTGCCATCGGTGGACTAGCTTCCTACGAGCAGTACTTC
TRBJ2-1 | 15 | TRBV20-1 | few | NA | CSARDLSLPRNEQFF | TGCAGTGCTAGAGATCTATCACTACCCCGGAATGAGCAGTTCTTC
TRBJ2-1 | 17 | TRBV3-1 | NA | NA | CASSQDPSGKVYNEQFF | TGTGCCAGCAGCCAAGATCCTTCAGGGAAGGTCTACAATGAGCAGTTCTTC
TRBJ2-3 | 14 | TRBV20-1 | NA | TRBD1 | CSARGQAYTDTQYF | TGCAGTGCTAGGGGACAGGCCTACACAGATACGCAGTATTTT
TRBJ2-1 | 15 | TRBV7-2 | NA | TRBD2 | CASSLGWGGYNEQFF | TGTGCCAGCAGCTTAGGTTGGGGGGGTTACAATGAGCAGTTCTTC
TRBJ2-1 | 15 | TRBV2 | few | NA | CASSERQNPYNEQFF | TGTGCCAGCAGTGAACGTCAGAATCCCTACAATGAGCAGTTCTTC
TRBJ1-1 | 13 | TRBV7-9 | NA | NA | CALNTGRDTEAFF | TGTGCCCTCAACACCGGCAGGGACACTGAAGCTTTCTTT
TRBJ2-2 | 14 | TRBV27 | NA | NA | CASSWRLNTGELFF | TGTGCCAGCAGTTGGCGTTTGAACACCGGGGAGCTGTTTTTT
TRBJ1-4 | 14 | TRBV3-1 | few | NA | CASSRGLRNEKLFF | TGTGCCAGCAGCCGGGGACTTCGAAATGAAAAACTGTTTTTT
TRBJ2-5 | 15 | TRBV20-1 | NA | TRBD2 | CSATTSGRAPETQYF | TGCAGTGCCACTACTAGCGGGAGGGCCCCAGAGACCCAGTACTTC
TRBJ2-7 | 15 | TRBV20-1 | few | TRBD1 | CSARDSGQGTYEQYF | TGCAGTGCTAGAGATTCCGGACAGGGGACCTACGAGCAGTACTTC
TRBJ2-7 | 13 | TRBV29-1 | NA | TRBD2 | CSALTSGAYEQYF | TGCAGCGCGCTGACTAGCGGGGCCTACGAGCAGTACTTC